This passage covers 20 T cell receptor beta chains from one sample sequenced in a study of blood T cells in healthy people across ages. A J-beta primer mix and a sample-barcoded 5' primer were used in a second PCR of about 7 to 12 cycles. TCRdb independently ran MiXCR on the 5' RACE reads; one entry per CDR3 protein. The sample holds some 930,000 distinct CDR3 sequences, about 27% seen once. The same specimen was also included in a second study, on T cells of mothers and their children.

The sample consisted of blood. The receptors derive from a woman between 35 and 50 years old in good health.

This clonotype came up a few times. This sequence joins TRBV5-6 and TRBJ2-3; D is undetermined. The ends were cut back, 2 bases at V and 0 bases at J, with 10 bases in the middle. CDR1 SGHDT and CDR2 YYEEEE come from the germline V gene. This CDR3 region has 15 residues. Here the CDR3 reads CASSFYSTSTDTQYF. CDR3 nucleotides: TGTGCCAGCAGCTTTTACAGCACTAGCACAGATACGCAGTATTTT.

This clonotype was counted at least ten times. The V and J genes are TRBV6-6 and TRBJ1-2, with D tentatively TRBD1 (6 bases). CDR1 and CDR2 (germline): MNHNY, SVGAGI (reference sequence). The CDR3 runs 15 residues. Between the trimmed V and J ends, which lost 2 bases and 1 base, there was a span of 11 bases. The CDR3 DNA follows: TGTGCCAGCAGTTACGGACAGTTCGATAACTATGGCTACACCTTC. This sequence encodes CASSYGQFDNYGYTF.

This clonotype was seen ten or more times. The genes are TRBV28 and TRBJ1-4; the match to TRBD1 covers 9 bases. Germline CDR1 and CDR2: MDHEN and SYDVKM. The trim removed 5 bases at V and 8 bases at J, leaving 12 bases unmatched. The CDR3 is made up of 16 amino acids. The chain's CDR3 is CASSGAGTGSFEKLFF. The CDR3 region has the DNA TGTGCCAGCAGTGGAGCCGGGACAGGGAGTTTCGAAAAACTGTTTTTT.

The V and J genes are TRBV30 and TRBJ2-1; D unclear. CDR3 size: 13 residues. Germline CDR1 is GTSNPN and CDR2 is SVGIG (reference sequence). V lost 1 base, J lost 6 bases, and 10 bases lay in between. The CDR3 protein is CAWSGAFSNEQFF. The CDR3 DNA follows: TGTGCCTGGAGTGGGGCCTTCTCCAATGAGCAGTTCTTC.

In regard to this clonotype: Being one base from a much bigger clone, this may be a read error. This chain joins TRBV20-1 and TRBJ2-5; TRBD2 aligns across 10 bases. The trim removed 5 bases at V and 13 bases at J, leaving 19 bases unmatched. The CDR3 loop spans 15 amino acids. Germline assignment: CDR1 DFQATT and CDR2 SNEGSKA (reference sequence). CDR3 in amino acids: CSAENGLAVKYERYF. The CDR3 nucleotides are TGCAGTGCTGAAAACGGACTAGCGGTTAAGTACGAGCGGTACTTC.

On this clonotype itself: A much larger clone lies one base from this, so it may be a read error. The chain carries TRBV5-1 and TRBJ2-3; D remains ambiguous. Trimming removed 0 bases at V and 6 bases at J, with 2 bases between. CDR1 SGHRS and CDR2 YFSETQ come from the germline V gene. The CDR3 is made up of 11 amino acids. In nucleotides, the CDR3 is TGCGCCAGCAGCTTGGACGATACGCAGTATTTT. As protein: CASSLDDTQYF. The variable domain in full, completed from reference TRBV5-1 and TRBJ2-3, reads KAGVTQTPRYLIKTRGQQVTLSCSPISGHRSVSWYQQTPGQGLQFLFEYFSETQRNKGNFPGRFSGRQFSNSRSEMNVSTLELGDSALYLCASSLDDTQYFGPGTRLTVL.

This clonotype has just a few counts. This chain connects TRBV24-1 to TRBJ2-7; the D call may be TRBD1 or TRBD2 (7 bases each). Germline CDR1 is KGHDR and CDR2 is SFDVKD. Between the trimmed V and J ends, which lost 3 bases and 3 bases, there was a span of 20 bases. The CDR3 extends over 17 amino acids. CDR3 DNA: TGTGCCACCAGTGATGGGGACAGCGGGACAAGAAGCTACGAGCAGTACTTC. Protein sequence: CATSDGDSGTRSYEQYF.

As to this clonotype: A much larger clonotype is one base distant, so this may be a read error. The chain uses TRBV14 and TRBJ2-1; 7 bases line up with TRBD2. This CDR3 has 17 amino acids. J lost 8 bases, V lost 0 bases, and 13 bases had no gene match. Per the germline V gene, CDR1 is SGHDN and CDR2 is FVKESK. The CDR3 reads CASSQDRGSGLYDEQFF. CDR3 nucleotides: TGTGCCAGCAGCCAAGATAGGGGTAGCGGGCTTTACGATGAGCAGTTCTTC.

This clonotype was detected many times. This sequence joins TRBV6-5 and TRBJ2-1; TRBD1 matches at 9 bases. The CDR3 runs to 15 residues. The V gene end was trimmed by 4 bases and the J gene end by 4 bases; junction bases not matched to a gene: 5. Looked up from germline, CDR1 is MNHEY and CDR2 is SVGAGI. CDR3: CASSFLGQGYNEQFF. The CDR3 bases are TGTGCCAGCAGTTTCCTAGGACAGGGGTACAATGAGCAGTTCTTC.

The rearrangement links TRBV27 to TRBJ2-7, with TRBD1 identical over 10 bases. Germline CDR1 MNHEY, CDR2 SMNVEV (reference sequence). Trimming removed 5 bases from V and 0 bases from J; junction bases left unmatched: 7. CDR3 length equals 16 residues. CDR3 sequence: CASSEIRTGGSYEQYF. DNA of the CDR3: TGTGCCAGCAGTGAGATCCGGACAGGGGGCTCCTACGAGCAGTACTTC.

At least ten counts were recorded for this clonotype. The chain couples TRBV5-1 to TRBJ2-7; TRBD1 matches at 10 bases. Germline V gene data show CDR1 as SGHRS and CDR2 as YFSETQ. Trimming cost V 3 bases and J 2 bases; bases outside gene matches: 8. This CDR3 comprises 16 residues. In DNA, the CDR3 is TGCGCCAGCAGCTCTATCCGGGACAGGGGACCCTACGAGCAGTACTTC. Its protein is CASSSIRDRGPYEQYF. The full variable domain, completed using reference TRBV5-1 and TRBJ2-7, is KAGVTQTPRYLIKTRGQQVTLSCSPISGHRSVSWYQQTPGQGLQFLFEYFSETQRNKGNFPGRFSGRQFSNSRSEMNVSTLELGDSALYLCASSSIRDRGPYEQYFGPGTRLTVT.

This clonotype was counted ten times or more. This sequence joins TRBV29-1 and TRBJ2-7; possible D gene TRBD1, 5 bases. Looked up from germline, CDR1 is SQVTM and CDR2 is ANQGSEA. The CDR3 has 12 residues. Trimming cost V 4 bases and J 4 bases, with 11 bases left between them. Written as DNA, the CDR3 is TGCAGCGTTGGCAGGGATTTTTACGAGCAGTACTTC. Its protein product is CSVGRDFYEQYF.

The V call is TRBV5-1, the J call TRBJ2-1; 8 nucleotides match TRBD1. This CDR3 spans 17 amino acids. The germline V gene encodes CDR1 SGHRS and CDR2 YFSETQ. The ends lost 4 bases at V and 4 bases at J; junction bases unmatched: 13. CDR3 region: CASSPYSGTGEYNEQFF. DNA for the CDR3: TGCGCCAGCAGCCCCTACTCCGGGACAGGCGAATACAATGAGCAGTTCTTC.

This clonotype was detected many times. V and J are TRBV29-1 and TRBJ2-5; tentative D call: TRBD1 (5 bases). The V end lost 4 bases, the J end lost 5 bases, and 17 bases lay between the germline ends. This CDR3 spans 14 amino acids. In germline, CDR1 is SQVTM, CDR2 ANQGSEA. The CDR3 bases are TGCAGCGTTGTTATGGCAGGGCATCGGGAGACCCAGTACTTC. This translates into CSVVMAGHRETQYF.

The chain links TRBV5-1 to TRBJ1-1; D gene uncertain. Germline CDR1 and CDR2: SGHRS and YFSETQ. The V end was cut by 8 bases, the J end by 1 base, with 21 bases between. This CDR3 has 16 amino acids. Written as DNA, the CDR3 is TGCGCCAGTTCCCGTTTCCGGGAGGTCGAGAACACTGAAGCTTTCTTT. This codes for CASSRFREVENTEAFF. Combining the CDR3 with reference TRBV5-1 and TRBJ1-1 gives the whole variable domain KAGVTQTPRYLIKTRGQQVTLSCSPISGHRSVSWYQQTPGQGLQFLFEYFSETQRNKGNFPGRFSGRQFSNSRSEMNVSTLELGDSALYLCASSRFREVENTEAFFGQGTRLTVV.

This clonotype was seen once. The chain employs TRBV9 and TRBJ1-1; 12 nucleotides line up with TRBD1. CDR1 is SGDLS, CDR2 YYNGEE, per germline. The CDR3 contains 17 residues. With 3 bases clipped from V and 1 base from J, the junction kept 7 bases outside the gene matches. The CDR3 DNA sequence: TGTGCCAGCAGCGCGGGACAGGGGGCGGGAAGGAACACTGAAGCTTTCTTT. Translating gives CASSAGQGAGRNTEAFF.

This clonotype was counted at least ten times. CDR3 sequence (DNA): TGCAGTGCTAGAGATAGACGGGACAAAAGCACAGATACGCAGTATTTT. Protein product: CSARDRRDKSTDTQYF. This rearrangement joins TRBV20-1 to TRBJ2-3; D may be TRBD1 (6 bases). The CDR3 sequence is 16 residues long. Between the trimmed V and J ends, which lost 0 bases and 0 bases, there was a span of 13 bases. Germline V CDR1 and CDR2: DFQATT, SNEGSKA (reference sequence).

The chain carries TRBV20-1 and TRBJ1-1; 7 bases are a match to TRBD1. V shed 4 bases, J shed 1 base, and the junction held 9 bases outside the gene matches. CDR3 length: 15 residues. The germline V gene has CDR1 DFQATT and CDR2 SNEGSKA (reference sequence). This CDR3 reads CSAKSNRGRNTEAFF. Here the CDR3 DNA reads TGCAGTGCTAAAAGTAACAGGGGAAGGAACACTGAAGCTTTCTTT.

Points on this clonotype: With a much larger clone just one base away, this may be a read error. The chain employs TRBV5-1 and TRBJ2-5; maybe TRBD1 (5 bases). The CDR3 runs 14 residues. Trimming took off 4 bases at V and 1 base at J, with 11 bases between the two ends. Germline V CDR1 and CDR2: SGHRS, YFSETQ. CDR3 residues: CASSRSQGQETQYF. DNA of the CDR3: TGCGCCAGCAGCCGGAGCCAGGGCCAAGAGACCCAGTACTTC.

This clonotype was counted only a few times. The rearrangement links TRBV28 to TRBJ1-5, with unresolved D. V was trimmed by 4 bases and J by 4 bases, leaving 14 bases between them. The length of the CDR3 is 15 residues. The V gene's germline CDR1 is MDHEN and CDR2 SYDVKM. CDR3 DNA: TGTGCCAGCAGTTCCCCTCCGGGTTTAAATCAGCCCCAGCATTTT. The encoded protein is CASSSPPGLNQPQHF.